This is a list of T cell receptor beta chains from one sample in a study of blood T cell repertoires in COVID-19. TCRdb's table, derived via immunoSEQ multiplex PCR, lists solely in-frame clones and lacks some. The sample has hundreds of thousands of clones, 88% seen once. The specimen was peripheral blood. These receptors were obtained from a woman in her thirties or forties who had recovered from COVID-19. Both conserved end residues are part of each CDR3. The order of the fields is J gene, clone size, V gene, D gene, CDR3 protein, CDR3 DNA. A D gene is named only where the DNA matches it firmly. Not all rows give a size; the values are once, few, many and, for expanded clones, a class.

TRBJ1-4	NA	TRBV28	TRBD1	CASSLAGQGGEKLFF	TGTGCCAGCAGTTTAGCTGGGCAGGGGGGTGAAAAACTGTTTTTT
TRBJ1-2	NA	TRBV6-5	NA	CASSQGNYGYTF	TGTGCCAGCAGCCAGGGGAACTATGGCTACACCTTC
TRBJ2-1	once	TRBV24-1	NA	CATSDPEGARQFF	TGTGCCACCAGTGACCCCGAGGGAGCTCGCCAGTTCTTC
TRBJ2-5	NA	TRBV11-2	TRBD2	CASSLEGLAGGPAYQETQYF	TGTGCCAGCAGCTTAGAAGGACTAGCGGGAGGGCCCGCCTACCAAGAGACCCAGTACTTC
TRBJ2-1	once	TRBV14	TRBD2	CASSPPSGRAGYNEQFF	TGTGCCAGCAGCCCCCCTAGCGGGAGGGCGGGTTACAATGAGCAGTTCTTC
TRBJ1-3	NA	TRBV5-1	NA	CASSLGTDASGNTIYF	TGCGCCAGCAGCTTGGGGACAGACGCTTCTGGAAACACCATATATTTT
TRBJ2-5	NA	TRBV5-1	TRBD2	CASSLGTTSGRAGLGSQYF	TGCGCCAGCAGCTTGGGCACCACCAGCGGGAGGGCCGGATTGGGGTCCCAGTACTTC
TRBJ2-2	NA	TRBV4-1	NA	CASSQDFGGAGTGELFF	TGCGCCAGCAGCCAAGATTTTGGCGGGGCGGGGACCGGGGAGCTGTTTTTT
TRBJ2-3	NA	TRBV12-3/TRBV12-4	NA	CASSFRRGAQYF	TGTGCCAGCAGTTTCCGCAGGGGGGCGCAGTATTTT
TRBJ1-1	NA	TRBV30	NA	CAWTRNTEAFF	TGTGCCTGGACCCGGAACACTGAAGCTTTCTTT
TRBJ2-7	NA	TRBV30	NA	CAWNRARTASYEQYF	TGTGCCTGGAACAGAGCCCGGACAGCTTCCTACGAGCAGTACTTC
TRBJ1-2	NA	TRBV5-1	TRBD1	CASSDPGQPELWYGYTF	TGCGCCAGCAGCGACCCGGGACAGCCCGAACTTTGGTATGGCTACACCTTC
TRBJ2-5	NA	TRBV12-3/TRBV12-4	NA	CASSRGSAQYF	TGTGCCAGCAGCAGGGGATCGGCCCAGTACTTC
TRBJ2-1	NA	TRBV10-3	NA	CAISRDFEDEQFF	TGTGCCATCAGTCGGGATTTCGAGGATGAGCAGTTCTTC
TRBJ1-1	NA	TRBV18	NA	CASSPPGGGPEAFF	TGTGCCAGCTCACCACCGGGGGGGGGCCCTGAAGCTTTCTTT
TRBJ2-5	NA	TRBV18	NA	CASSPPRGGGQETQYF	TGTGCCAGCTCACCACCGCGCGGGGGCGGGCAAGAGACCCAGTACTTC
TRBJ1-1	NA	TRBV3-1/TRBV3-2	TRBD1	CASSHPDRGGTEAFF	TGTGCCAGCAGCCACCCGGACAGGGGAGGCACTGAAGCTTTCTTT
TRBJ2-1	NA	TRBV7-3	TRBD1	CASSSGTDYNEQFF	TGTGCCAGCAGCTCCGGGACAGACTACAATGAGCAGTTCTTC
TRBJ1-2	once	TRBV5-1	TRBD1	CASSLGGTDRSANYGYTF	TGCGCCAGCAGCTTGGGGGGGACAGATCGCTCGGCTAACTATGGCTACACCTTC
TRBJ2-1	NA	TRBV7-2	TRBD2	CASSRGGLAADNEQFF	TGTGCCAGCAGCCGGGGGGGGCTAGCGGCCGACAATGAGCAGTTCTTC
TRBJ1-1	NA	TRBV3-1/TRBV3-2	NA	CASSALRDTEAFF	TGTGCCAGCAGCGCGCTCAGGGACACTGAAGCTTTCTTT
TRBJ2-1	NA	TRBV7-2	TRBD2	CASSWAGGPGNEQFF	TGTGCCAGCAGCTGGGCGGGAGGGCCTGGCAATGAGCAGTTCTTC
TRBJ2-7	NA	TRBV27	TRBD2	CASSLAGPYEQYF	TGTGCCAGCAGTCTAGCGGGGCCCTACGAGCAGTACTTC
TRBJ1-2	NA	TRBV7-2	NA	CASSLVNSHYGYTF	TGTGCCAGCAGCTTAGTAAACAGCCACTATGGCTACACCTTC
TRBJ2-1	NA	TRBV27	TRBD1	CASSRDRGHNEQFF	TGTGCCAGCAGCCGGGACAGGGGACACAATGAGCAGTTCTTC
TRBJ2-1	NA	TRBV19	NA	CASSIAFQYNEQFF	TGTGCCAGTAGTATCGCTTTCCAGTACAATGAGCAGTTCTTC
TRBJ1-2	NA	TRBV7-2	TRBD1	CASSTGTGGGYTF	TGTGCCAGCAGCACCGGGACAGGGGGCGGCTACACCTTC
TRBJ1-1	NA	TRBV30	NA	CAWRVSLDTEAFF	TGTGCCTGGAGGGTCTCCCTAGACACTGAAGCTTTCTTT
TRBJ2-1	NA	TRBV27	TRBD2	CASSFQTSGYRNEQFF	TGTGCCAGCAGTTTCCAGACTAGCGGCTACCGCAATGAGCAGTTCTTC
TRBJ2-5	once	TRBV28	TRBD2	CASSLELAGVGETQYF	TGTGCCAGCAGTTTGGAGTTAGCGGGAGTTGGGGAGACCCAGTACTTC
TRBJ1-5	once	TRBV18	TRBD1	CASSRTGGQPQHF	TGTGCCAGCTCACGAACAGGGGGTCAGCCCCAGCATTTT
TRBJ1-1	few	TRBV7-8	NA	CASRSSLNTEAFF	TGTGCCAGCAGGTCGAGCCTGAACACTGAAGCTTTCTTT
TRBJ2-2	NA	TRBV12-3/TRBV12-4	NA	CASMGSNTGELFF	TGTGCCAGCATGGGCTCGAACACCGGGGAGCTGTTTTTT
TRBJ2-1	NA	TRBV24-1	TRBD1	CATSSVRQGDTYNEQFF	TGTGCCACCAGCTCGGTACGACAGGGTGACACCTACAATGAGCAGTTCTTC
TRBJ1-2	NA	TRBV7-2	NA	CASTLGPGSGYGYTF	TGTGCCAGCACCCTCGGTCCGGGGTCGGGCTATGGCTACACCTTC
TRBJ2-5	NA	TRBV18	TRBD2	CASSPGAGGAETQYF	TGTGCCAGCTCCCCCGGGGCGGGAGGAGCGGAGACCCAGTACTTC
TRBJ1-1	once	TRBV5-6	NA	CASSPGFTEAFF	TGTGCCAGCAGCCCCGGGTTCACTGAAGCTTTCTTT
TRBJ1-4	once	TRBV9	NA	CASSGGGGAALNEKLFF	TGTGCCAGCAGCGGCGGGGGCGGGGCAGCCCTTAATGAAAAACTGTTTTTT
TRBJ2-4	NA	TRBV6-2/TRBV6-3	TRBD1	CASSYPGQVFNIQYF	TGTGCCAGCAGTTACCCGGGACAGGTTTTTAACATTCAGTACTTC
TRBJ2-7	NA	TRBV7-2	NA	CASSLGSAGYPYEQYF	TGTGCCAGCAGCTTAGGGTCCGCGGGCTACCCCTACGAGCAGTACTTC
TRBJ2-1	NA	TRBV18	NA	CASSPQTSLGPYNEQFF	TGTGCCAGCTCACCCCAAACCTCGCTGGGGCCCTACAATGAGCAGTTCTTC
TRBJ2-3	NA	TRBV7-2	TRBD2	CASSSGLAATDTQYF	TGTGCCAGCAGCTCGGGACTAGCGGCCACAGATACGCAGTATTTT
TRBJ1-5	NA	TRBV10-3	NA	CATGATGTNQPQHF	TGTGCCACAGGGGCTACGGGTACCAATCAGCCCCAGCATTTT
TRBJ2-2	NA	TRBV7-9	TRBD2	CASSLKVAGGAGELFF	TGTGCCAGCAGCTTAAAGGTAGCGGGAGGAGCCGGGGAGCTGTTTTTT